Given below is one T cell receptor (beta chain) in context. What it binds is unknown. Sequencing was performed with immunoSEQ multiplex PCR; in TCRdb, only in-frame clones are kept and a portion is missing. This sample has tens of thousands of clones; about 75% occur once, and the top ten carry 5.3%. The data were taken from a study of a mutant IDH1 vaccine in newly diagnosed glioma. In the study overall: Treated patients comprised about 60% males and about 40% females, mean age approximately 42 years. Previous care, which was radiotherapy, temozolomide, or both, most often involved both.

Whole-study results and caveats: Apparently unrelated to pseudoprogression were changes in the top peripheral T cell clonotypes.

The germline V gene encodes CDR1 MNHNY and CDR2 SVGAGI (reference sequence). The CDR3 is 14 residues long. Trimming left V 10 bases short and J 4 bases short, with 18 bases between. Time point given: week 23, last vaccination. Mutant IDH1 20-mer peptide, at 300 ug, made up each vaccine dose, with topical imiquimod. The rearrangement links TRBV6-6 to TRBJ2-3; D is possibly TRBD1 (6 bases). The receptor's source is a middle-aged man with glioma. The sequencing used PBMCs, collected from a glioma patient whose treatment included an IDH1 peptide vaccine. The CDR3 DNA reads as TGTGCCACAGCAGTTCTTGGGGGCTCAGATACGCAGTATTTT. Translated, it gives CATAVLGGSDTQYF.